Each of the 9 T cell receptor beta chains below was sequenced from the same sample in a study of blood T cell repertoires in COVID-19. Assay used: immunoSEQ multiplex PCR; TCRdb lists only in-frame clones, some missing. The sample contains tens of thousands of clones, around 83% of which appear only once. Sequenced input: peripheral blood. The receptors derive from a man older than 75 with acute or convalescent COVID-19.

This clone showed up just once. CDR3 sequence: CASSLRTANEKLFF. The CDR3 DNA reads TGTGCCAGCAGCCTCCGGACAGCTAATGAAAAACTGTTTTTT. V is TRBV13 and J is TRBJ1-4; D perhaps matches TRBD1 (6 bases). The CDR3 runs 14 residues. The ends were cut back, 5 bases at V and 3 bases at J, with 10 bases in the middle. Germline V gene sequence: CDR1 PRHDT, CDR2 FYEKMQ (reference sequence).

The chain combines TRBV25-1 with TRBJ1-3, with D possibly matching TRBD1 (5 bases). This CDR3 comprises 16 residues. Trimming shortened V by 2 bases and J by 0 bases, and 11 bases separated the two germline ends. The V gene's germline CDR1 is MGHDK and CDR2 SYGVNS. The CDR3 region has the DNA TGTGCCAGCAGTGAAGGTCGGGGGAGCTCTGGAAACACCATATATTTT. Translated, it gives CASSEGRGSSGNTIYF.

This chain links TRBV5-1 with TRBJ2-5, with a weak D call TRBD1 (6 bases). The CDR3 is 14 residues long. The V and J ends lost 2 bases and 3 bases respectively, with 11 bases between them. Germline V lookup: CDR1 SGHRS, CDR2 YFSETQ. The CDR3 reads CASSLRDTKETQYF. The DNA of the CDR3 is TGCGCCAGCAGCTTACGGGACACTAAAGAGACCCAGTACTTC.

The chain uses TRBV5-5 and TRBJ2-2; 7 bases align to TRBD1. The CDR3 contains 13 residues. Germline V gives CDR1 SGHKS, CDR2 YYEKEE (reference sequence). Unmatched junction bases numbered 5, after V lost 2 bases and J lost 10 bases. The CDR3 is CASSFEGTAELFF. The CDR3 DNA follows: TGTGCCAGCAGCTTTGAAGGGACAGCGGAGCTGTTTTTT.

As for this clone: Distinct nucleotide sequences in the sample also encode this CDR3. The rearrangement uses TRBV4-1 and TRBJ2-5; the D gene is possibly TRBD1 (6 bases). Trimming took off 4 bases at V and 2 bases at J, with 8 bases between the two ends. Germline lookup yields CDR1 MGHRA and CDR2 YSYEKL. The CDR3 is 13 amino acids. The CDR3 protein is CASSPQGQETQYF. CDR3 nucleotide sequence: TGCGCCAGCAGCCCCCAGGGGCAAGAGACCCAGTACTTC.

This clone was detected a few times. J is TRBJ1-3 and V is TRBV13; unclear D gene. CDR1 is PRHDT, CDR2 FYEKMQ, per germline (reference sequence). CDR3 length equals 15 residues. Trimming shortened V by 1 base and J by 0 bases, and 7 bases separated the two germline ends. CDR3 nucleotide sequence: TGTGCCAGCAGCTTAGACTCGAGCTCTGGAAACACCATATATTTT. The encoded protein is CASSLDSSSGNTIYF. The full variable domain, in which reference TRBV13 and TRBJ1-3 provide the parts outside the CDR3, is AAGVIQSPRHLIKEKRETATLKCYPIPRHDTVYWYQQGPGQDPQFLISFYEKMQSDKGSIPDRFSAQQFSDYHSELNMSSLELGDSALYFCASSLDSSSGNTIYFGEGSWLTVV.

The chain recombines TRBV19 with TRBJ2-3; 9 bases agree with TRBD1. From germline, CDR1 is LNHDA and CDR2 SQIVND (reference sequence). The CDR3 runs to 16 residues. V was pared by 2 bases and J by 1 base, with 4 bases of the junction left unmatched. The CDR3 here is CASSILTGGRTDTQYF. The CDR3 nucleotides read TGTGCCAGTAGTATATTAACAGGGGGCCGCACAGATACGCAGTATTTT.

The rearrangement links TRBV3-1 (or the pseudogene TRBV3-2) to TRBJ2-5; D may be TRBD2 (5 bases). The CDR3 length is 15 residues. The germline CDR1 and CDR2 sequences are LGHDT and YNNKEL (reference sequence). Trimming shortened V by 1 base and J by 4 bases, and 13 bases separated the two germline ends. CDR3 loop: CASSQAVKRVETQYF. DNA for the CDR3: TGTGCCAGCAGCCAAGCTGTGAAGAGGGTAGAGACCCAGTACTTC.

The chain uses TRBV9 and TRBJ2-5, with TRBD2 matching over 14 bases. Looked up from germline, CDR1 is SGDLS and CDR2 is YYNGEE. Losses at the gene ends were 2 bases for V and 5 bases for J; bases not matched to a gene: 11. The CDR3 totals 18 residues. CDR3 in amino acids: CASSVGLAGEREVETQYF. The CDR3 DNA reads TGTGCCAGCAGCGTGGGACTAGCGGGAGAGAGGGAGGTGGAGACCCAGTACTTC.